This TCR beta chain was sequenced in a study of cytomegalovirus exposure and HLA in healthy donors. PCR was performed using 60 Vbeta and 13 Jbeta primers. TCRdb keeps only in-frame clones here, not all; method: immunoSEQ multiplex PCR. The repertoire has about 160,000 clones, around 76% of them found once; the top ten carry over 6%. V was trimmed by 0 bases and J by 11 bases, leaving 11 bases between them. Germline values: CDR1 SGHDT, CDR2 YYEEEE. The CDR3 sequence is 12 residues long. To note about this clone: The antigen remains undetermined.

General observations from the study: Donors were assumed by presence/absence analyses to have roughly uniform sequencing depth. In vitro data verified a few CMV-associated chains as specific for CMV antigens. Common viral pathogens (according to a later analysis) appeared linked to several of the most significant clusters. There were reportedly fewer N-insertions in an Asian-associated ancestry cluster than the roughly 700-donor mean, in a later analysis.

Sequencing used PBMCs. The origin of this receptor is a man aged 40-55 years in good health and CMV-seropositive. V is TRBV5-6 and J is TRBJ1-1; D perhaps matches TRBD1 (5 bases). CDR3 protein: CASSLGGGDAFF. CDR3 nucleotide sequence: TGTGCCAGCAGCTTGGGCGGGGGGGACGCTTTCTTT.